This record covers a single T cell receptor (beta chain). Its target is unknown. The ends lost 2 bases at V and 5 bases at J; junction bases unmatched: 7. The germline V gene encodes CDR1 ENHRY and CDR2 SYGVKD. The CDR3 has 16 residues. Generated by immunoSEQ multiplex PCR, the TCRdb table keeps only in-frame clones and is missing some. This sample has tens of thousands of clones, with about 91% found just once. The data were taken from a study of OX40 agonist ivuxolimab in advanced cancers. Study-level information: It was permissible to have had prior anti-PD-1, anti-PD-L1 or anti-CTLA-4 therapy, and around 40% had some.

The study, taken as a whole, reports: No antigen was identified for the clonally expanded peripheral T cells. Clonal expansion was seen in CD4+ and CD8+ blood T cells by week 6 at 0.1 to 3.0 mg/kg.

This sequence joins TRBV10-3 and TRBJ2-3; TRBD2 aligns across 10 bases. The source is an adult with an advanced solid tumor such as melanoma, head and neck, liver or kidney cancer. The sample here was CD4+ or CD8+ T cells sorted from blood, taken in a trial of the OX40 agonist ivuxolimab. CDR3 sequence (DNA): TGTGCCATCAGTGAGCCGGGACTAGCGAACGTAGATACGCAGTATTTT. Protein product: CAISEPGLANVDTQYF.